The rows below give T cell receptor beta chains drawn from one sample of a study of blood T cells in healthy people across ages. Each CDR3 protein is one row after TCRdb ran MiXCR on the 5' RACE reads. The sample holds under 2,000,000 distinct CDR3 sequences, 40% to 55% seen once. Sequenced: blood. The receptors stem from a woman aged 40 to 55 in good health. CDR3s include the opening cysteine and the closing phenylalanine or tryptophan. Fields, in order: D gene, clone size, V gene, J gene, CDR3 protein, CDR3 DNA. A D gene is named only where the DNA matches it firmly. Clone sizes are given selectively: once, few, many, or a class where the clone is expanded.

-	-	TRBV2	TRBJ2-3	CASSWTEPSTDTQYF	TGTGCCAGCAGTTGGACCGAGCCTAGCACAGATACGCAGTATTTT
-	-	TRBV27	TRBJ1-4	CASSLSGISREKLFF	TGTGCCAGCAGTTTATCGGGCATATCCCGCGAAAAACTGTTTTTT
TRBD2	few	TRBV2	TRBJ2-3	CASMLAGASTDTQYF	TGTGCCAGCATGTTAGCGGGGGCCAGCACAGATACGCAGTATTTT
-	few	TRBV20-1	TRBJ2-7	CSATSRAGAQLSYEQYF	TGCAGTGCTACCAGCCGGGCTGGGGCCCAACTCTCCTACGAGCAGTACTTC
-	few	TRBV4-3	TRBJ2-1	CASSQGTVGNEQFF	TGCGCCAGCAGCCAAGGGACAGTTGGCAATGAGCAGTTCTTC
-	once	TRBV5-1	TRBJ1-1	CASSLAWGQSAEAFF	TGCGCCAGCAGCTTGGCTTGGGGGCAATCGGCTGAAGCTTTCTTT
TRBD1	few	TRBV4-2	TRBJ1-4	CASSPLGQGSNEKLFF	TGTGCCAGCAGCCCCTTGGGACAGGGGTCTAATGAAAAACTGTTTTTT
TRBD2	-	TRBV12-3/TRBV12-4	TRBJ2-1	CASSFDGGIPRQFF	TGTGCCAGCAGTTTTGACGGGGGGATTCCCAGGCAGTTCTTC
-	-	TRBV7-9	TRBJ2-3	CASNTWGVDTQYF	TGTGCCAGCAACACATGGGGGGTGGATACGCAGTATTTT
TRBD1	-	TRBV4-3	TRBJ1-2	CASSQDRVGAGGSGYTF	TGCGCCAGCAGCCAAGATCGCGTGGGTGCAGGGGGCTCTGGCTACACCTTC
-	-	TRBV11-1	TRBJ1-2	CASSLSAPNYGYTF	TGTGCCAGCAGCCTCTCTGCCCCTAACTATGGCTACACCTTC
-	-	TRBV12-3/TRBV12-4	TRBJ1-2	CASSLTSGYGYTF	TGTGCCAGCAGTTTAACTTCGGGGTACGGCTACACCTTT
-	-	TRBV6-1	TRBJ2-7	CASSAARGGSYEQYF	TGTGCCAGCAGTGCTGCCAGGGGGGGGAGCTACGAGCAGTACTTC
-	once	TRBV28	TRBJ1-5	CASSLALYSNQPQHF	TGTGCCAGCAGTTTAGCTCTTTATAGCAATCAGCCCCAGCATTTT
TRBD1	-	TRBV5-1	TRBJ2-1	CASSAQAGGSGPRSYNEQFF	TGCGCCAGCAGCGCGCAGGCAGGGGGCAGCGGACCACGATCCTACAATGAGCAGTTCTTC
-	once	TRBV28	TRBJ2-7	CASSPSQARLYEQYF	TGTGCCAGCAGTCCCTCACAAGCTAGGCTTTACGAGCAGTACTTC
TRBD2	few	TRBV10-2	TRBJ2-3	CASSESPTSGVLDTQYF	TGCGCCAGCAGTGAGTCGCCGACTAGCGGGGTGTTAGATACGCAGTATTTT
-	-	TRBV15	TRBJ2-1	CATSIRSDPLRYNEQFF	TGTGCCACCAGCATACGCTCAGACCCCCTACGTTACAATGAGCAGTTCTTC
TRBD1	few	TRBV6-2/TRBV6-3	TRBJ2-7	CASSYPDRGDYEQYF	TGTGCCAGCAGTTACCCGGACAGGGGGGACTACGAGCAGTACTTC
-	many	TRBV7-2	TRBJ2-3	CASSLRDRTDTQYF	TGTGCCAGCAGCTTAAGGGACCGCACAGATACGCAGTATTTT
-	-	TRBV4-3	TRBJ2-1	CASSREAPNEQFF	TGCGCCAGCAGCCGCGAGGCCCCCAATGAGCAGTTCTTC
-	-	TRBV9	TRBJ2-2	CASSPQGGPNTGELFF	TGTGCCAGCAGCCCGCAGGGGGGGCCGAACACCGGGGAGCTGTTTTTT
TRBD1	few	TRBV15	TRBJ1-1	CATRTGLNTEAFF	TGTGCCACCAGGACAGGGCTGAACACTGAAGCTTTCTTT